One sample yielded the 29 T cell receptor beta chains listed below, sequenced in a study of shared clonotypes between healthy human individuals (dated by TCRdb to 2018 to 2020). Library creation used the immunoSEQ multiplex PCR assay. TCRdb obtained this table from immuneACCESS and retained in-frame rearrangements with V and J assigned. These tables miss some clones; where compared with another copy, unresolved V genes account for less than half of the shortfall, and the remainder is unexplained. A total of some 240,000 clones appear in this sample, under 80% of them only once. The ten biggest clones cover 11% of the sample. Sequencing was done on a sample of memory CD4+ T cells sorted from blood. What the cell subset or site label conveys for this sample: CD45RA-negative fraction. These receptors came from a man between 25 and 39 years old in good health.

The V gene is TRBV5-4, the J gene TRBJ2-3, with TRBD1 matching 8 bases. CDR3 length: 16 residues. Trimming removed 0 bases from V and 1 base from J; junction bases left unmatched: 4. Germline CDR1 reads SGHNT; CDR2 reads YYREEE (reference sequence). The CDR3 loop reads CASSLVPGGGTDTQYF. The CDR3 DNA reads as TGTGCCAGCAGCTTGGTGCCAGGGGGCGGCACAGATACGCAGTATTTT.

V and J are TRBV5-4 and TRBJ2-3, with D possibly TRBD2 on 7 matching bases. V was clipped by 0 bases and J by 0 bases, with 14 bases between them. The CDR3 is 17 residues long. Per the germline V gene, CDR1 is SGHNT and CDR2 is YYREEE (reference sequence). The CDR3 sequence: CASSLARGAPSTDTQYF. The DNA for the CDR3 is TGTGCCAGCAGCTTGGCCCGGGGGGCACCTAGCACAGATACGCAGTATTTT.

This clone has more than one count but fewer than ten. The chain combines TRBV11-2 with TRBJ2-5; no clear D gene. There are 14 residues in the CDR3. V dropped 0 bases and J dropped 0 bases, with 5 bases sitting between them. In germline, CDR1 is SGHAT, CDR2 FQNNGV. CDR3 amino acids: CASSLDPYQETQYF. CDR3 nucleotides: TGTGCCAGCAGCTTAGATCCTTACCAAGAGACCCAGTACTTC.

The chain employs TRBV5-1 and TRBJ2-2; D remains ambiguous. This CDR3 contains 13 residues. Between the trimmed V and J ends, which lost 4 bases and 9 bases, there was a span of 13 bases. Germline CDR1 is SGHRS and CDR2 is YFSETQ. CDR3 sequence reads: CASSQAGKRELFF. The CDR3, as DNA: TGCGCCAGCAGCCAGGCTGGTAAACGGGAGCTGTTTTTT.

This clone was seen more than once but under ten times. The rearrangement links TRBV27 to TRBJ1-1; no clear D gene. Trimming cost V 7 bases and J 2 bases, with 11 bases left between them. Germline V gene lookup returns CDR1 MNHEY and CDR2 SMNVEV (reference sequence). The CDR3 contains 13 residues. CDR3 sequence reads: CASTRNVNTEAFF. The CDR3 DNA sequence: TGTGCCAGCACTCGTAACGTTAACACTGAAGCTTTCTTT.

The chain carries TRBV7-3 and TRBJ2-1; possibly TRBD1 for D (6 bases). CDR1 SGHTA and CDR2 FQGTGA come from the germline V gene. V lost 5 bases and J 8 bases, leaving 13 bases between the germline ends. CDR3 length equals 13 residues. Written as DNA, the CDR3 is TGTGCCAGCAGCACCCAGGGGTTGTATGAGCAGTTCTTC. Translation gives CASSTQGLYEQFF.

The chain carries TRBV5-6 and TRBJ2-1; possible D gene TRBD2, 6 bases. V was pared by 1 base and J by 4 bases, with 12 bases between. The CDR3 loop spans 15 amino acids. CDR1 is SGHDT, CDR2 YYEEEE, per germline. CDR3 sequence reads: CASSLRLGLYNEQFF. CDR3 coding DNA: TGTGCCAGCAGCTTGAGACTAGGTCTATACAATGAGCAGTTCTTC.

CDR3 protein: CASSSGQGEGSQYF. The CDR3 nucleotides read TGCGCCAGCAGCTCCGGACAGGGTGAGGGGAGCCAGTACTTC. The rearrangement links TRBV5-1 to TRBJ2-5, with 8 bases matching TRBD1. CDR3 length equals 14 residues. Germline CDR1 reads SGHRS; CDR2 reads YFSETQ. V dropped 3 bases and J dropped 10; count of bases not matched to a gene: 11. The full variable domain, completed using reference TRBV5-1 and TRBJ2-5, is KAGVTQTPRYLIKTRGQQVTLSCSPISGHRSVSWYQQTPGQGLQFLFEYFSETQRNKGNFPGRFSGRQFSNSRSEMNVSTLELGDSALYLCASSSGQGEGSQYFGPGTRLLVL.

The CDR3 sequence is CASSLRGSRGNEKLFF. As DNA, the CDR3 is TGTGCCAGCAGTTTAAGGGGCTCTCGGGGTAATGAAAAACTGTTTTTT. The rearrangement links TRBV6-5 to TRBJ1-4; D is perhaps TRBD1 (5 bases). Trimming took off 4 bases at V and 4 bases at J, with 16 bases between the two ends. Germline V gene data show CDR1 as MNHEY and CDR2 as SVGAGI. The CDR3 consists of 16 residues.

The chain combines TRBV11-2 with TRBJ2-3; D unclear. V lost 1 base and J lost 8, with 7 bases in between. This CDR3 contains 12 residues. Per germline, CDR1 SGHAT and CDR2 FQNNGV. For the CDR3, the DNA is TGTGCCAGCAGCTTAGCGCACTCTACGCAGTATTTT. It yields the protein CASSLAHSTQYF.

The V and J genes are TRBV6-1 and TRBJ2-1; 9 bases align to TRBD2. Trimming removed 1 base from V and 4 bases from J; junction bases left unmatched: 2. Germline V lookup: CDR1 MNHNS, CDR2 SASEGT. The CDR3 covers 15 residues. CDR3 sequence (DNA): TGTGCCAGCAGTGAAGGGCTAGCGGGGTACAATGAGCAGTTCTTC. Translated, it gives CASSEGLAGYNEQFF.

The chain has TRBV7-2 and TRBJ2-3; 9 nucleotides line up with TRBD1. CDR3 length equals 14 residues. Per the germline V gene, CDR1 is SGHTA and CDR2 is FQGNSA. The V and J ends lost 7 bases and 2 bases, in that order; junction bases with no gene match: 4. CDR3 amino acids: CASMGQGTTDTQYF. DNA for the CDR3: TGTGCCAGCATGGGACAGGGTACCACAGATACGCAGTATTTT.

The chain is built from TRBV19 and TRBJ1-5, with 7 bases that match TRBD1. V dropped 7 bases and J dropped 5; count of bases not matched to a gene: 5. This CDR3 comprises 13 residues. Germline lookup yields CDR1 LNHDA and CDR2 SQIVND (reference sequence). The DNA of the CDR3 is TGTGCCAGTAAAGACAGGGCGGATCAGCCCCAGCATTTT. It specifies CASKDRADQPQHF.

This chain links TRBV19 with TRBJ1-1; no definite D call. The CDR3 totals 14 residues. V dropped 2 bases and J dropped 1 base, with 8 bases sitting between them. Looked up from germline, CDR1 is LNHDA and CDR2 is SQIVND (reference sequence). CDR3 coding DNA: TGTGCCAGTAGTATATGGGGTCCGAACACTGAAGCTTTCTTT. Its translation: CASSIWGPNTEAFF.

V usage is TRBV5-1 and J usage is TRBJ2-1, with D maybe TRBD2 (6 bases). The CDR3 consists of 16 residues. Between the trimmed V and J ends, which lost 5 bases and 0 bases, there was a span of 15 bases. CDR1 SGHRS and CDR2 YFSETQ come from the germline V gene. The CDR3 spells CASSFTRDSSYNEQFF. CDR3 DNA: TGCGCCAGCAGTTTCACCCGGGACTCCTCCTACAATGAGCAGTTCTTC.

The CDR3 coding sequence is TGTGCCAGCAGCTTAGGACAAATGGGCATTCAGTACTTC. Its translation is CASSLGQMGIQYF. This rearrangement joins TRBV11-3 to TRBJ2-4, with no clear D. Germline values: CDR1 SGHNT, CDR2 YENEEA. V was pared by 1 base and J by 9 bases, with 10 bases between. This CDR3 has 13 residues.

The gene calls are TRBV10-3 and TRBJ1-3; D not certain. V was pared by 0 bases and J by 3 bases, with 12 bases between. CDR1 is ENHRY and CDR2 is SYGVKD in the germline V gene. The CDR3 contains 16 residues. The CDR3 DNA reads as TGTGCCATCAGTGAGTCTGGTATGAGTGGTGGAAACACCATATATTTT. This encodes CAISESGMSGGNTIYF.

The gene calls are TRBV19 and TRBJ2-3, with D maybe TRBD1 (5 bases). CDR1 is LNHDA, CDR2 SQIVND, per germline (reference sequence). The CDR3 totals 13 residues. V was shortened by 5 bases and J by 2 bases, with 8 bases between the two germline ends. CDR3 nucleotides: TGTGCCAGTAGTCCAGGGAACACAGATACGCAGTATTTT. It specifies CASSPGNTDTQYF.

The genes are TRBV6-5 and TRBJ1-2, with D uncertain. V dropped 6 bases and J dropped 6 bases, with 20 bases sitting between them. Germline V lookup: CDR1 MNHEY, CDR2 SVGAGI. This CDR3 is 15 amino acids long. CDR3 sequence: CASRLRVGRRDGYTF. The CDR3 nucleotides are TGTGCCAGCAGATTGAGGGTTGGTCGTCGCGATGGCTACACCTTC.

This rearrangement joins TRBV7-9 to TRBJ1-1; D is unresolved. Trimming stripped 5 bases from V and 1 base from J, with 8 bases between. CDR3 length: 13 residues. CDR1 SEHNR and CDR2 FQNEAQ come from the germline V gene (reference sequence). The CDR3: CASSAYRNTEAFF. Written as DNA, the CDR3 is TGTGCCAGCAGCGCGTACAGGAACACTGAAGCTTTCTTT. The full variable domain, its missing parts supplied by reference TRBV7-9 and TRBJ1-1, is DTGVSQNPRHKITKRGQNVTFRCDPISEHNRLYWYRQTLGQGPEFLTYFQNEAQLEKSRLLSDRFSAERPKGSFSTLEIQRTEQGDSAMYLCASSAYRNTEAFFGQGTRLTVV.

The V gene is TRBV2, the J gene TRBJ2-2; D unclear. From germline, CDR1 is SNHLY and CDR2 FYNNEI. The V end was cut by 6 bases, the J end by 6 bases, with 11 bases between. The CDR3 runs to 13 residues. CDR3 in amino acids: CASRAEHAGELFF. The CDR3 DNA reads as TGTGCCAGCAGGGCGGAGCACGCCGGGGAGCTGTTTTTT. Full variable domain (missing parts from reference TRBV2 and TRBJ2-2): EPEVTQTPSHQVTQMGQEVILRCVPISNHLYFYWYRQILGQKVEFLVSFYNNEISEKSEIFDDQFSVERPDGSNFTLKIRSTKLEDSAMYFCASRAEHAGELFFGEGSRLTVL.

In this sample, this clone turned up once. The chain joins TRBV2 to TRBJ2-1, with TRBD2 matching over 8 bases. The CDR3 extends over 12 amino acids. Per the germline V gene, CDR1 is SNHLY and CDR2 is FYNNEI. V gave up 8 bases and J gave up 7 bases; unmatched junction bases: 4. CDR3 coding DNA: TGTGCCAGCGACGGGACTAGGAATGAGCAGTTCTTC. Its protein is CASDGTRNEQFF.

CDR3 loop: CASSVAGGYEQYF. The CDR3 DNA is TGCGCCAGCAGCGTGGCGGGAGGGTACGAGCAGTACTTC. V usage is TRBV10-2 and J usage is TRBJ2-7; 9 bases fit TRBD2. The CDR3 consists of 13 residues. V lost 6 bases to trimming and J lost 4 bases; unmatched junction nucleotides: 4. The V gene's germline CDR1 is WSHSY and CDR2 SAAADI.

V gene TRBV29-1 combines with J gene TRBJ2-3; D uncertain. Trimming stripped 1 base from V and 4 bases from J, with 6 bases between. Germline CDR1 SQVTM, CDR2 ANQGSEA. The CDR3 covers 12 residues. The CDR3 spells CSVEGAADTQYF. In DNA form, the CDR3 reads TGCAGCGTTGAAGGCGCCGCAGATACGCAGTATTTT.

The rearrangement links TRBV12-5 to TRBJ2-3; the D gene could be TRBD1 or TRBD2 (5 bases each). Per germline, CDR1 LGHNT and CDR2 FRNRAP. CDR3 length: 14 residues. The ends were cut back, 7 bases at V and 3 bases at J, with 14 bases in the middle. The CDR3 region is CASAGWGSTDTQYF. In DNA, the CDR3 is TGTGCTAGTGCTGGATGGGGGAGTACAGATACGCAGTATTTT.

This clone was seen only a few times. The chain links TRBV15 to TRBJ1-5; tentative D call: TRBD1 (5 bases). In germline, CDR1 is LNHNV, CDR2 YYDKDF (reference sequence). This CDR3 is built from 17 residues. V dropped 0 bases and J dropped 3 bases, with 15 bases sitting between them. DNA of the CDR3: TGTGCCACCAGCAGAGAGAGGGCAGGGTCGGCCAATCAGCCCCAGCATTTT. Its translation is CATSRERAGSANQPQHF.

This clone was seen ten or more times. J is TRBJ1-2 and V is TRBV28; D remains ambiguous. This CDR3 is 14 amino acids long. Trimming stripped 3 bases from V and 2 bases from J, with 10 bases between. Germline CDR1 is MDHEN and CDR2 is SYDVKM. The CDR3 is CASSFPGKNYGYTF. CDR3 sequence (DNA): TGTGCCAGCAGTTTCCCTGGCAAGAACTATGGCTACACCTTC.

This chain joins TRBV6-5 and TRBJ2-7; 7 nucleotides align to TRBD1. The CDR3 runs to 12 residues. Germline V gene data show CDR1 as MNHEY and CDR2 as SVGAGI. V was pared by 6 bases and J by 4 bases, with 3 bases of the junction left unmatched. The CDR3 coding sequence is TGTGCCAGCAGAGGGACAGTTTACGAGCAGTACTTC. Protein product: CASRGTVYEQYF.

The chain joins TRBV5-6 to TRBJ2-1, with TRBD2 identical over 8 bases. CDR1 is SGHDT and CDR2 is YYEEEE in the germline V gene. This CDR3 contains 15 residues. V lost 1 base and J lost 6; bases outside the gene matches: 6. CDR3: CASSLTPGLVNEQFF. Here the CDR3 DNA reads TGTGCCAGCAGCTTGACTCCGGGACTAGTCAATGAGCAGTTCTTC.